Listed below are T cell receptor beta chains from one sample, sequenced in a study of OX40 agonist ivuxolimab in advanced cancers. The repertoire was sequenced with immunoSEQ multiplex PCR; TCRdb's copy has only in-frame clones and lacks some. Here the sample spans roughly 40,000 clones, around 93% being singletons. The sequenced sample was CD4+ or CD8+ T cells sorted from blood, obtained in a trial of the OX40 agonist ivuxolimab. Receptor source: an adult with an advanced solid tumor such as melanoma, head and neck, liver or kidney cancer. The CDR3 runs from the conserved cysteine through the conserved F or W. The D gene is left open where the match is weak. Expanded clones are given a class, and other clones once, few, many or no size at all.

j_call	clone_size	v_call	d_call	cdr3_aa	cdr3_nt
TRBJ2-5	NA	TRBV6-5	TRBD2	CASSYLAGGSETQYF	TGTGCCAGCAGTTACCTAGCGGGAGGCTCGGAGACCCAGTACTTC
TRBJ1-1	NA	TRBV4-1	NA	CASSQGRSEAFF	TGCGCCAGCAGTCAAGGCCGGAGTGAAGCTTTCTTT
TRBJ2-2	NA	TRBV27	NA	CASTGTGELFF	TGTGCCAGCACGGGCACCGGGGAGCTGTTTTTT
TRBJ1-2	NA	TRBV19	TRBD1	CASSYQTAGTGSGYTF	TGTGCCAGTAGCTACCAAACTGCCGGGACAGGGAGTGGCTACACCTTC
TRBJ1-4	NA	TRBV9	NA	CASSVGGNEKLFF	TGTGCCAGCAGCGTCGGTGGTAATGAAAAACTGTTTTTT
TRBJ1-1	NA	TRBV6-5	NA	CASSYGGEGTEAFF	TGTGCCAGCAGTTACGGGGGCGAGGGCACTGAAGCTTTCTTT
TRBJ1-1	medium-sized	TRBV30	NA	CAWRSGGGTEAFF	TGTGCCTGGCGGAGTGGGGGCGGGACTGAAGCTTTCTTT
TRBJ2-1	NA	TRBV11-2	NA	CASSLSLAGVQFF	TGTGCCAGCAGCTTATCCCTCGCCGGGGTGCAGTTCTTC
TRBJ2-7	NA	TRBV21-1	NA	CASGKPRWSYEQYF	TGTGCCAGCGGTAAACCCCGGTGGTCCTACGAGCAGTACTTC
TRBJ2-5	NA	TRBV7-9	NA	CASCEGYQETQYF	TGTGCCAGCTGTGAGGGGTACCAAGAGACCCAGTACTTC
TRBJ2-7	NA	TRBV7-9	NA	CASSLDYEQYF	TGTGCCAGCAGCTTAGACTACGAGCAGTACTTC
TRBJ1-1	NA	TRBV15	NA	CATSDSGTEAFF	TGTGCCACCAGCGATTCGGGGACTGAAGCTTTCTTT
TRBJ2-3	NA	TRBV5-1	TRBD1	CASSLGQGLGDTQYF	TGCGCCAGCAGCTTGGGACAGGGTTTAGGAGATACGCAGTATTTT
TRBJ2-5	NA	TRBV13	NA	CASSFIRGNPSPPYF	TGTGCCAGCAGCTTCATACGCGGCAATCCGAGCCCACCGTACTTC
TRBJ2-7	NA	TRBV28	TRBD1	CASSARTGGWLAEAYEQYF	TGTGCCAGCAGTGCCAGGACAGGGGGGTGGCTAGCGGAGGCCTACGAGCAGTACTTC
TRBJ2-7	NA	TRBV11-2	TRBD1	CASSPSGSGGDSTGQYF	TGTGCCAGCAGCCCATCGGGGTCAGGGGGCGACTCGACCGGGCAGTACTTC
TRBJ1-1	NA	TRBV19	NA	CATTIGLNTEAFF	TGTGCCACCACGATTGGACTGAACACTGAAGCTTTCTTT
TRBJ2-1	once	TRBV20-1	NA	CSASTVGEQFF	TGCAGTGCTAGTACGGTGGGTGAGCAGTTCTTC
TRBJ2-1	NA	TRBV19	NA	CATAAVSYNEQFF	TGTGCCACCGCAGCAGTCTCCTACAATGAGCAGTTCTTC
TRBJ2-7	NA	TRBV5-4	NA	CASSLTEREQYF	TGTGCCAGCAGCTTGACCGAGAGGGAGCAGTACTTC
TRBJ2-1	NA	TRBV7-2	NA	CASSLGGGSYNEQFF	TGTGCCAGCAGCTTAGGCGGAGGGTCCTACAATGAGCAGTTCTTC
TRBJ2-3	NA	TRBV28	TRBD2	CASEDSRESTDTQYF	TGTGCCAGTGAAGACTCGCGGGAGAGCACAGATACGCAGTATTTT
TRBJ1-2	NA	TRBV6-5	TRBD1	CASSYSGQTVYGYTF	TGTGCCAGCAGTTACTCGGGACAGACGGTATATGGCTACACCTTC
TRBJ2-3	NA	TRBV2	TRBD1	CASSPQGTGKDTQYF	TGTGCCAGCAGTCCACAGGGGACAGGGAAAGATACGCAGTATTTT
TRBJ2-7	once	TRBV7-3	NA	CASSFRRWTPYEQYF	TGTGCCAGCAGCTTTCGGCGCTGGACCCCTTACGAGCAGTACTTC
TRBJ2-5	NA	TRBV6-1	NA	CASSEARVQETQYF	TGTGCCAGCAGTGAAGCGCGGGTGCAAGAGACCCAGTACTTC
TRBJ2-7	NA	TRBV6-5	NA	CASSYSPTPDYEQYF	TGTGCCAGCAGTTACTCCCCGACTCCCGACTACGAGCAGTACTTC
TRBJ2-1	once	TRBV9	TRBD2	CASSEGLADNEQFF	TGTGCCAGCAGCGAGGGGCTAGCGGACAATGAGCAGTTCTTC
TRBJ2-7	NA	TRBV19	TRBD1	CASRQGGEQYF	TGTGCCAGTCGACAGGGCGGCGAGCAGTACTTC
TRBJ2-1	NA	TRBV28	NA	CASSSLKISSGNEQFF	TGTGCCAGCAGTTCCCTGAAGATATCGAGTGGCAATGAGCAGTTCTTC
TRBJ2-3	NA	TRBV9	NA	CASSASTDTQYF	TGTGCCAGCAGCGCCTCTACAGATACGCAGTATTTT
TRBJ2-2	NA	TRBV7-8	NA	CASSFWGAAGELFF	TGTGCCAGCAGCTTTTGGGGAGCGGCCGGGGAGCTGTTTTTT
TRBJ1-5	NA	TRBV6-1	NA	CASGKGQPQHF	TGTGCCAGCGGTAAGGGTCAGCCCCAGCATTTT
TRBJ2-1	NA	TRBV6-5	TRBD2	CASSASGLGGEQFF	TGTGCCAGCAGTGCTAGCGGGCTGGGGGGTGAGCAGTTCTTC
TRBJ2-7	NA	TRBV18	NA	CASSLTPLSNYEQYF	TGTGCCAGCTCATTAACTCCTCTCTCTAACTACGAGCAGTACTTC
TRBJ2-7	NA	TRBV14	NA	CASSQYLGAKSYEQYF	TGTGCCAGCAGCCAATACTTGGGCGCGAAATCCTACGAGCAGTACTTC
TRBJ2-2	NA	TRBV28	NA	CASTPRGAKPELFF	TGTGCCAGCACCCCCAGGGGGGCGAAGCCGGAGCTGTTTTTT
TRBJ2-7	NA	TRBV7-9	NA	CASSLSDEQYF	TGTGCCAGCAGCTTATCGGACGAGCAGTACTTC
TRBJ2-5	NA	TRBV6-5	TRBD1	CASSHSDREETQYF	TGTGCCAGCAGTCACTCGGACAGGGAAGAGACCCAGTACTTC
TRBJ2-1	NA	TRBV7-9	NA	CASLGDNEQFF	TGTGCCAGCTTAGGGGACAATGAGCAGTTCTTC
TRBJ2-2	once	TRBV1	NA	CTSSPTGRAGGKAGELFF	TGCACCAGCAGCCCAACAGGGAGGGCCGGGGGTAAGGCCGGGGAGCTGTTTTTT
TRBJ1-5	NA	TRBV28	NA	CASSLGGGSNQPQHF	TGTGCCAGCAGTTTAGGGGGTGGGAGCAATCAGCCCCAGCATTTT
TRBJ2-5	NA	TRBV5-8	TRBD1	CASSWLQGARETQYF	TGTGCCAGCAGCTGGCTACAGGGGGCGCGAGAGACCCAGTACTTC
TRBJ1-3	NA	TRBV16	NA	CASSLSPGSGNTIYF	TGTGCCAGCAGCCTTTCGCCAGGGTCCGGAAACACCATATATTTT
TRBJ2-7	NA	TRBV7-8	NA	CASSLVPSRIVEQYF	TGTGCCAGCAGCTTAGTTCCATCCAGGATTGTGGAGCAGTACTTC
TRBJ2-7	NA	TRBV15	NA	CATSRHGGVLSYEQYF	TGTGCCACCAGCAGACACGGGGGCGTTCTATCCTACGAGCAGTACTTC
TRBJ2-7	medium-sized	TRBV7-8	NA	CASSDGGDEQYF	TGTGCCAGCAGCGACGGAGGGGACGAGCAGTACTTC
TRBJ2-2	NA	TRBV27	TRBD2	CASSPWTSGTGELFF	TGTGCCAGCAGTCCGTGGACTAGCGGGACCGGGGAGCTGTTTTTT
TRBJ2-7	NA	TRBV10-2	TRBD1	CASGTGYYEQYF	TGCGCCAGCGGGACAGGGTACTACGAGCAGTACTTC
TRBJ1-2	once	TRBV4-2	NA	CASSHPGGDYGYTF	TGTGCCAGCAGCCACCCGGGAGGAGACTATGGCTACACCTTC
TRBJ2-7	NA	TRBV7-2	NA	CASSLGLLSYEQYF	TGTGCCAGCAGCTTAGGACTCCTCTCCTACGAGCAGTACTTC
TRBJ2-3	NA	TRBV28	NA	CASSPTLRTDTQYF	TGTGCCAGCAGTCCTACGCTGAGGACAGATACGCAGTATTTT
TRBJ2-7	NA	TRBV6-1	NA	CASSPSAGEQYF	TGTGCCAGCAGCCCCTCGGCTGGGGAGCAGTACTTC